This entry is about one T cell receptor (beta chain). Its antigen remains unknown. The source of the sample is a study of OX40 agonist ivuxolimab in advanced cancers. The table came from immunoSEQ multiplex PCR; TCRdb's copy has only in-frame clones and leaves some out. The data contain about 25,000 clones, around 86% of them singletons. V lost 4 bases and J lost 1, with 7 bases in between. Germline V gene sequence: CDR1 MNHNY, CDR2 SVGAGI (reference sequence). The CDR3 runs to 13 residues. Study-wide points: At 0.1 to 3.0 mg/kg, clonal expansion of CD4+ and CD8+ blood T cells had occurred by week 6. There were, on average, more expanded clones in CD8+ T cells than in CD4+.

This chain links TRBV6-6 with TRBJ1-1; D call uncertain. The origin of this receptor is an adult with an advanced solid tumor such as melanoma, head and neck, liver or kidney cancer. The sample in question was CD4+ or CD8+ T cells sorted from blood, obtained in a trial of the OX40 agonist ivuxolimab. The CDR3 DNA reads TGTGCCAGCAGTTCTACACGGAACACTGAAGCTTTCTTT. This gives the protein CASSSTRNTEAFF.